This TCR beta chain is drawn from a study of T cell changes during pregnancy in multiple sclerosis. Profiling relied on immunoSEQ multiplex PCR, and the TCRdb table lists in-frame clones only, not all of them. The data show around 83,000 clones, around nine tenths seen once. In germline, CDR1 is MRHNA, CDR2 SNTAGT. The ends lost 8 bases at V and 2 bases at J; junction bases unmatched: 8. This CDR3 is built from 16 residues. The TCR originated in a female donor with multiple sclerosis, enrolled in a pregnancy study. The specimen comprised CD4+ T cells from peripheral blood mononuclear cells, sampled in the second trimester of pregnancy. The chain combines TRBV6-4 with TRBJ2-7, with 14 nucleotides matching TRBD2. CDR3 region: CASGIGLAGGPYEQYF. The CDR3 coding sequence is TGTGCCAGCGGAATTGGACTAGCGGGAGGACCCTACGAGCAGTACTTC.